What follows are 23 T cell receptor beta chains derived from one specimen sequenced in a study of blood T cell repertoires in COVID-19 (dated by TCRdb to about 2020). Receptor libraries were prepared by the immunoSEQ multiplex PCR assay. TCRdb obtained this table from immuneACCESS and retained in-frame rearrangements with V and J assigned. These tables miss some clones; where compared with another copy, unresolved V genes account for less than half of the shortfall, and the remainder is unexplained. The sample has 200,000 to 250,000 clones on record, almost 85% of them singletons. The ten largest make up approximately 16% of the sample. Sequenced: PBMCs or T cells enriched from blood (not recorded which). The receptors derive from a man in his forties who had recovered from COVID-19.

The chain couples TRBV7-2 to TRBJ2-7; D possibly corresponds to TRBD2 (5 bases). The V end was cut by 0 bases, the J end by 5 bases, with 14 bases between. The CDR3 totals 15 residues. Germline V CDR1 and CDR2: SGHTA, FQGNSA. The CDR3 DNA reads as TGTGCCAGCAGCTTAGCGCCGACCCGGGGAGACGAGCAGTACTTC. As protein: CASSLAPTRGDEQYF.

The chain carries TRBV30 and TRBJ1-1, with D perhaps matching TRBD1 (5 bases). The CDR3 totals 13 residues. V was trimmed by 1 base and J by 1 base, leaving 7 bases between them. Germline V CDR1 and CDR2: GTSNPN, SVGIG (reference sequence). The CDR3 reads CAWSETGNTEAFF. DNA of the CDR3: TGTGCCTGGAGTGAAACAGGGAACACTGAAGCTTTCTTT. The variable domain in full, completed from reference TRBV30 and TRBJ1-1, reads SQTIHQWPATLVQPVGSPLSLECTVEGTSNPNLYWYRQAAGRGLQLLFYSVGIGQISSEVPQNLSASRPQDRQFILSSKKLLLSDSGFYLCAWSETGNTEAFFGQGTRLTVV.

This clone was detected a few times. The DNA for the CDR3 is TGTGCCAGCAGTTCAACGAGCGGGAGGCCGCCCGGGGAGCTGTTTTTT. Translation gives CASSSTSGRPPGELFF. The gene calls are TRBV27 and TRBJ2-2; 9 bases agree with TRBD2. Germline V lookup: CDR1 MNHEY, CDR2 SMNVEV (reference sequence). V was clipped by 4 bases and J by 6 bases; unmatched bases: 9. CDR3 length equals 16 residues.

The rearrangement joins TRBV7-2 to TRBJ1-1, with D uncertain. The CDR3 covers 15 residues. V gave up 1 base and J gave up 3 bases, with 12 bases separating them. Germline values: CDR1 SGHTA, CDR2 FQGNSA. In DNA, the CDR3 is TGTGCCAGCAGCTTAGTTCCAGGTTTGGACACTGAAGCTTTCTTT. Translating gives CASSLVPGLDTEAFF.

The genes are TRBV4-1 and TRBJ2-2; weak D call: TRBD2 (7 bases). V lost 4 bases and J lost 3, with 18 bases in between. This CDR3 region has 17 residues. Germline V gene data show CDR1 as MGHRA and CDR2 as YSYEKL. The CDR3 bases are TGCGCCAGCAGCCGAGTTCACGGGGGGCCGGACACCGGGGAGCTGTTTTTT. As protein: CASSRVHGGPDTGELFF.

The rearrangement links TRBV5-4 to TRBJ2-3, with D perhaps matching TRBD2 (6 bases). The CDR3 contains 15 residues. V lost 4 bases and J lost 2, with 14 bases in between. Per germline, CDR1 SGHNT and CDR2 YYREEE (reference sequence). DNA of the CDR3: TGTGCCAGCAGCCCCGGGACTCACACCACAGATACGCAGTATTTT. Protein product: CASSPGTHTTDTQYF. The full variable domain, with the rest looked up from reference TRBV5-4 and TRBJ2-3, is ETGVTQSPTHLIKTRGQQVTLRCSSQSGHNTVSWYQQALGQGPQFIFQYYREEENGRGNFPPRFSGLQFPNYSSELNVNALELDDSALYLCASSPGTHTTDTQYFGPGTRLTVL.

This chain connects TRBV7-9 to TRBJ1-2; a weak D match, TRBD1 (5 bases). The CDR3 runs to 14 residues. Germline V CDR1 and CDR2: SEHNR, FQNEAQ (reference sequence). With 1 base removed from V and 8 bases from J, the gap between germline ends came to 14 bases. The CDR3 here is CASSLGDSKGGYTF. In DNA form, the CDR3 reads TGTGCCAGCAGCTTAGGAGACAGCAAAGGCGGCTACACCTTC. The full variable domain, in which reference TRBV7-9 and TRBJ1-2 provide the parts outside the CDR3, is DTGVSQNPRHKITKRGQNVTFRCDPISEHNRLYWYRQTLGQGPEFLTYFQNEAQLEKSRLLSDRFSAERPKGSFSTLEIQRTEQGDSAMYLCASSLGDSKGGYTFGSGTRLTVV.

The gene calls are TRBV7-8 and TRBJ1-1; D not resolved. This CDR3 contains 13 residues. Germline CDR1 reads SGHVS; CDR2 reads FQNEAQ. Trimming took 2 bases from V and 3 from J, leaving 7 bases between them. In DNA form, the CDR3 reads TGTGCCAGCAGCTTATCGTTTTACACTGAAGCTTTCTTT. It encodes CASSLSFYTEAFF.

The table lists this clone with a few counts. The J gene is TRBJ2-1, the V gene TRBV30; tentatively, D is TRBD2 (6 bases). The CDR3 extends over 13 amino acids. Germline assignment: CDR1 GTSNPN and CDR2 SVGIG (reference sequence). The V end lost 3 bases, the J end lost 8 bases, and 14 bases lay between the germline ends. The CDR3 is CAWSRGRRDEQFF. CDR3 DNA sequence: TGTGCCTGGAGCCGCGGTAGGAGGGATGAGCAGTTCTTC.

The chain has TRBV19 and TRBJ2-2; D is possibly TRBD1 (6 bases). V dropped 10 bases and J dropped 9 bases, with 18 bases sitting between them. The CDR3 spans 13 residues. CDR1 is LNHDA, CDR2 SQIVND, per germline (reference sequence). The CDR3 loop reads CATTGSLGWELFF. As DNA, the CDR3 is TGTGCCACAACAGGGTCTTTGGGGTGGGAGCTGTTTTTT.

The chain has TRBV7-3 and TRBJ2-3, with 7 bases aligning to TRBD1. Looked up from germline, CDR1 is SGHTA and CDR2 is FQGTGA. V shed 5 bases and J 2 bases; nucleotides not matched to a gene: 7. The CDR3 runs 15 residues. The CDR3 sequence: CASSPGTAVTDTQYF. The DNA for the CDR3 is TGTGCCAGCAGCCCCGGGACAGCAGTCACAGATACGCAGTATTTT.

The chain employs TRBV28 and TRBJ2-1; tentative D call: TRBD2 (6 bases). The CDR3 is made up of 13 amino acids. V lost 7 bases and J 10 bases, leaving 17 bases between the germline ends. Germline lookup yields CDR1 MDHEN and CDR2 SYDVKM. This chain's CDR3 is CASIPAGFGEQFF. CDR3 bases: TGTGCCAGCATCCCGGCGGGGTTCGGGGAGCAGTTCTTC.

This CDR3 is CASSYPLPFAYEQYF. CDR3 nucleotides: TGTGCCAGCAGTTACCCTCTCCCTTTCGCGTACGAGCAGTACTTC. The chain uses TRBV6-2 or TRBV6-3 and TRBJ2-7; D not certain. This CDR3 contains 15 residues. Germline CDR1 MNHEY, CDR2 SVGEGT. With 2 bases removed from V and 4 bases from J, the gap between germline ends came to 15 bases.

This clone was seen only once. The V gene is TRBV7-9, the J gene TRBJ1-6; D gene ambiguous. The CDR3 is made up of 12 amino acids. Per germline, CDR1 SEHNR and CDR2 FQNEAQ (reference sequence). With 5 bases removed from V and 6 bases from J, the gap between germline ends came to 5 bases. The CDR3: CASSASNSPLHF. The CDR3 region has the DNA TGTGCCAGCAGCGCCAGTAATTCACCCCTCCACTTT.

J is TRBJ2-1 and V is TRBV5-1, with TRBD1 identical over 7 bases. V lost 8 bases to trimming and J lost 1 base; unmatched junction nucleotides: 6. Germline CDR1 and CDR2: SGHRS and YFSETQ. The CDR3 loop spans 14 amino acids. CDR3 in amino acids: CASSSGQSYNEQFF. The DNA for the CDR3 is TGCGCCAGTTCATCGGGACAGTCCTACAATGAGCAGTTCTTC.

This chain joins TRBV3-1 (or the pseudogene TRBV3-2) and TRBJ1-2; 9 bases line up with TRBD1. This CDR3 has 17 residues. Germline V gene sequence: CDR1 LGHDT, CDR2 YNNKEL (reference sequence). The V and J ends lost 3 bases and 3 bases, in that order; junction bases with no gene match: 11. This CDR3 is CASSHRDRARDHYGYTF. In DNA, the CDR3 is TGTGCCAGCAGCCATCGGGACAGGGCGAGAGACCACTATGGCTACACCTTC.

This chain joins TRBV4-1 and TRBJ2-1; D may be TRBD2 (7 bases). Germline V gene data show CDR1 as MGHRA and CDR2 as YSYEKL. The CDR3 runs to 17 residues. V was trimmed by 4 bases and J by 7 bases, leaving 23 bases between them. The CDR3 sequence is CASSLSGSWGGPNEQFF. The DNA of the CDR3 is TGCGCCAGCAGCCTTAGCGGTAGCTGGGGGGGCCCGAATGAGCAGTTCTTC.

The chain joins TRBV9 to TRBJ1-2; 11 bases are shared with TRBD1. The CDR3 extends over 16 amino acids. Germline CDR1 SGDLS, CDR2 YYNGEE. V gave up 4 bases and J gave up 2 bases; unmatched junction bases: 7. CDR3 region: CASSLSRDRGNYGYTF. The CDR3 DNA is TGTGCCAGCAGCCTCAGCAGGGACAGGGGGAACTATGGCTACACCTTC.

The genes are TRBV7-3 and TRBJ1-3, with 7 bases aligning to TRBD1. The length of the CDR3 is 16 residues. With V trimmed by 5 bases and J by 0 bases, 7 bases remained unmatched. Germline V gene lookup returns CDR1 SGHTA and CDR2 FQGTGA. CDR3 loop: CASSPQGQSSGNTIYF. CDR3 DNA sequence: TGTGCCAGCAGCCCACAGGGGCAAAGCTCTGGAAACACCATATATTTT.

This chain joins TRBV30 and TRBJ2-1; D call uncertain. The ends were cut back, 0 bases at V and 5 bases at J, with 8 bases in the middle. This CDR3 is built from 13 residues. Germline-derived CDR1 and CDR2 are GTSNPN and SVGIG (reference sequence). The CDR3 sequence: CAWSVLVHNEQFF. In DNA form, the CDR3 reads TGTGCCTGGAGTGTTCTAGTACACAATGAGCAGTTCTTC.

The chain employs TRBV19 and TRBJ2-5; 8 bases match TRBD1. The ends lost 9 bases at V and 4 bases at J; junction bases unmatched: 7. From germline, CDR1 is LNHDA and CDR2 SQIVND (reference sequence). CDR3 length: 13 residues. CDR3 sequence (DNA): TGTGCCAGCCGCCAGGGGGCGGGAGAGACCCAGTACTTC. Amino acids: CASRQGAGETQYF.

The CDR3 reads CASSLLRTGEAFF. The DNA for the CDR3 is TGTGCCAGCAGCTTACTTCGGACAGGAGAAGCTTTCTTT. V gene TRBV7-2 combines with J gene TRBJ1-1, with 7 bases identical to TRBD1. J was trimmed by 8 bases and V by 2 bases; bases with no gene match: 5. This CDR3 is built from 13 residues. CDR1 and CDR2 (germline): SGHTA, FQGNSA.

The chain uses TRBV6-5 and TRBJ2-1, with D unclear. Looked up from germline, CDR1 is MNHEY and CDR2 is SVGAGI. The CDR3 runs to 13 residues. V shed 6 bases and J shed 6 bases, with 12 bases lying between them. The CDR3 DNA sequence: TGTGCCAGCAGGAAACCCGCGTCCAATGAGCAGTTCTTC. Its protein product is CASRKPASNEQFF.